Listed here are 27 T cell receptor beta chains from one sample, sequenced in a study of OX40 agonist ivuxolimab in advanced cancers. Generated by immunoSEQ multiplex PCR, the TCRdb table keeps only in-frame clones and is missing some. Of approximately 60,000 clones listed, approximately 85% were seen once; the top ten hold 9.8%. This specimen consisted of CD4+ or CD8+ T cells sorted from blood, obtained in a trial of the OX40 agonist ivuxolimab. The source of these receptors is an adult with an advanced solid tumor such as melanoma, head and neck, liver or kidney cancer.

The V and J genes are TRBV7-3 and TRBJ1-1; possibly TRBD1 for D (5 bases). The germline V gene encodes CDR1 SGHTA and CDR2 FQGTGA. Trimming removed 6 bases at V and 1 base at J, with 15 bases between. The CDR3 has 15 amino acids. The CDR3 protein is CASSPLRGGNTEAFF. Here the CDR3 DNA reads TGTGCCAGCAGTCCTCTTAGGGGCGGGAACACTGAAGCTTTCTTT.

The chain employs TRBV19 and TRBJ1-3, with 8 bases aligning to TRBD1. CDR1 is LNHDA, CDR2 SQIVND, per germline (reference sequence). The CDR3 runs to 16 residues. With 5 bases clipped from V and 1 base from J, the junction kept 7 bases outside the gene matches. CDR3 sequence reads: CASSPGQGASGNTIYF. For the CDR3, the DNA is TGTGCCAGTAGTCCCGGACAGGGAGCATCTGGAAACACCATATATTTT. Using reference TRBV19 and TRBJ1-3 for the parts outside the CDR3, the full variable domain is DGGITQSPKYLFRKEGQNVTLSCEQNLNHDAMYWYRQDPGQGLRLIYYSQIVNDFQKGDIAEGYSVSREKKESFPLTVTSAQKNPTAFYLCASSPGQGASGNTIYFGEGSWLTVV.

The V and J genes are TRBV10-3 and TRBJ2-3; no firm D call. Germline lookup yields CDR1 ENHRY and CDR2 SYGVKD. Trimming removed 2 bases from V and 2 bases from J, with 2 bases in between. CDR3 length equals 12 residues. As DNA, the CDR3 is TGTGCCATCAGTGAGCACACAGATACGCAGTATTTT. This sequence encodes CAISEHTDTQYF.

This chain links TRBV9 with TRBJ1-1, with D uncertain. The CDR3 totals 15 residues. Germline V CDR1 and CDR2: SGDLS, YYNGEE. V was shortened by 4 bases and J by 1 base, with 14 bases between the two germline ends. CDR3 in amino acids: CASSRTPHRNTEAFF. Written as DNA, the CDR3 is TGTGCCAGCAGCCGTACCCCACATAGGAACACTGAAGCTTTCTTT.

This chain connects TRBV19 to TRBJ2-2; TRBD1 matches at 9 bases. Trimming cost V 4 bases and J 3 bases; bases outside gene matches: 3. CDR1 is LNHDA and CDR2 is SQIVND in the germline V gene (reference sequence). The CDR3 consists of 15 residues. The CDR3 region has the DNA TGTGCCAGTAGTACAGGGACAGGGTACACCGGGGAGCTGTTTTTT. It yields the protein CASSTGTGYTGELFF.

This chain links TRBV5-1 with TRBJ2-7, with 16 positions matching TRBD2. The trim removed 4 bases at V and 5 bases at J, leaving 3 bases unmatched. The CDR3 totals 15 residues. CDR1 and CDR2 (germline): SGHRS, YFSETQ. The CDR3 loop reads CASSGTSGGAHEQYF. The CDR3 DNA follows: TGCGCCAGCAGCGGGACTAGCGGGGGGGCCCACGAGCAGTACTTC. The variable domain in full, completed from reference TRBV5-1 and TRBJ2-7, reads KAGVTQTPRYLIKTRGQQVTLSCSPISGHRSVSWYQQTPGQGLQFLFEYFSETQRNKGNFPGRFSGRQFSNSRSEMNVSTLELGDSALYLCASSGTSGGAHEQYFGPGTRLTVT.

The genes are TRBV2 and TRBJ2-3; D perhaps matches TRBD2 (5 bases). The CDR3 runs to 13 residues. The V end was cut by 9 bases, the J end by 2 bases, with 12 bases between. Germline CDR1 SNHLY, CDR2 FYNNEI. The CDR3 bases are TGTGCCAGTTTCCGGGATCTCACAGATACGCAGTATTTT. Its translation is CASFRDLTDTQYF.

This clone was picked up many times. This chain joins TRBV5-1 and TRBJ1-1; tentative D call: TRBD1 (6 bases). This CDR3 has 14 residues. Per the germline V gene, CDR1 is SGHRS and CDR2 is YFSETQ. Trimming pared 1 base from V and 1 base from J, leaving 8 bases between. DNA of the CDR3: TGCGCCAGCAGCTTGATACAGGGGAACACTGAAGCTTTCTTT. This codes for CASSLIQGNTEAFF. Looking up the rest from reference TRBV5-1 and TRBJ1-1 gives the full variable domain: KAGVTQTPRYLIKTRGQQVTLSCSPISGHRSVSWYQQTPGQGLQFLFEYFSETQRNKGNFPGRFSGRQFSNSRSEMNVSTLELGDSALYLCASSLIQGNTEAFFGQGTRLTVV.

DNA of the CDR3: TGTGCCAGCAACGTTCTAGCGGGGGGACAAGAGACCCAGTACTTC. Translating gives CASNVLAGGQETQYF. V and J are TRBV28 and TRBJ2-5; 11 nucleotides line up with TRBD2. The V gene's germline CDR1 is MDHEN and CDR2 SYDVKM. The CDR3 is 15 residues long. V was clipped by 7 bases and J by 2 bases; unmatched bases: 6.

The chain couples TRBV27 to TRBJ1-1; D may be TRBD1 (5 bases). The germline CDR1 and CDR2 sequences are MNHEY and SMNVEV (reference sequence). CDR3 length: 14 amino acids. Trimming took off 2 bases at V and 5 bases at J, with 12 bases between the two ends. The CDR3 spells CASSLHMGVTEAFF. DNA of the CDR3: TGTGCCAGCAGTTTACACATGGGGGTTACTGAAGCTTTCTTT.

The V call is TRBV4-1, the J call TRBJ1-1; D is unclear. The germline V gene encodes CDR1 MGHRA and CDR2 YSYEKL. V was trimmed by 7 bases and J by 4 bases, leaving 25 bases between them. The CDR3 extends over 17 amino acids. The DNA of the CDR3 is TGCGCCAGCAACCTCCCCCCGGACGGTTCCCTCAGCACTGAAGCTTTCTTT. Its protein product is CASNLPPDGSLSTEAFF.

The chain employs TRBV6-1 and TRBJ2-7, with D tentatively TRBD1 or TRBD2 (5 bases each). The V end was cut by 5 bases, the J end by 3 bases, with 17 bases between. CDR3 size: 15 residues. Germline-derived CDR1 and CDR2 are MNHNS and SASEGT. CDR3 in DNA: TGTGCCAGCAGTCCCGGGGCCGTACGGCTCTACGAGCAGTACTTC. It specifies CASSPGAVRLYEQYF.

The V gene is TRBV21-1, the J gene TRBJ1-2. TRBV21-1 is assigned pseudogene status. The CDR3 runs 15 residues. The DNA for the CDR3 is TGTGCCAGCAGCATTGATAACAGGGACTACTATGGCTACACCTTC. Amino acids: CASSIDNRDYYGYTF.

This clone was counted once. The gene calls are TRBV6-1 and TRBJ1-1; no clear D gene. Between the trimmed V and J ends, which lost 3 bases and 1 base, there was a span of 3 bases. Germline V CDR1 and CDR2: MNHNS, SASEGT. This CDR3 spans 12 amino acids. The CDR3 DNA sequence: TGTGCCAGCAGTGAGGGGAACACTGAAGCTTTCTTT. Translating it yields CASSEGNTEAFF.

To note about this clone: Other DNA variants within this sample encode the same CDR3. The J gene is TRBJ1-6, the V gene TRBV27, with D hard to call. V dropped 6 bases and J dropped 14 bases, with 20 bases sitting between them. Germline CDR1 and CDR2: MNHEY and SMNVEV (reference sequence). CDR3 length: 14 amino acids. This chain's CDR3 is CASSLRDGGGALHF. CDR3 DNA: TGTGCCAGCAGCCTCCGAGACGGCGGCGGGGCCCTCCACTTT.

This chain joins TRBV15 and TRBJ1-3; D is perhaps TRBD1 (6 bases). The CDR3 sequence is 15 residues long. Trimming took 3 bases from V and 4 from J, leaving 13 bases between them. The germline CDR1 and CDR2 sequences are LNHNV and YYDKDF (reference sequence). This CDR3 reads CATSRRGGAGNTIYF. The DNA for the CDR3 is TGTGCCACCAGCAGGAGAGGGGGTGCGGGAAACACCATATATTTT.

This CDR3 is CASFQTPKETQYF. The CDR3 nucleotides read TGCGCCAGCTTCCAGACACCGAAAGAGACCCAGTACTTC. The V call is TRBV5-1, the J call TRBJ2-5; D call uncertain. V lost 7 bases, J lost 3 bases, and 13 bases lay in between. Germline V gene sequence: CDR1 SGHRS, CDR2 YFSETQ. CDR3 length equals 13 residues.

This clone was picked up a small number of times. The gene calls are TRBV9 and TRBJ1-1, with 8 bases matching TRBD1. Germline CDR1 and CDR2: SGDLS and YYNGEE. The ends lost 4 bases at V and 0 bases at J; junction bases unmatched: 5. CDR3 length: 15 residues. The CDR3 DNA reads TGTGCCAGCAGCCCGAGACAGGGGTTGAACACTGAAGCTTTCTTT. Protein sequence: CASSPRQGLNTEAFF.

This clone was recorded only once. The chain carries TRBV30 and TRBJ2-2; possibly TRBD1 for D (5 bases). The CDR3 has 14 residues. CDR1 GTSNPN and CDR2 SVGIG come from the germline V gene (reference sequence). V was clipped by 6 bases and J by 3 bases, with 14 bases between them. CDR3 sequence reads: CACTFQGYTGELFF. The CDR3 DNA reads as TGTGCCTGCACTTTTCAGGGCTACACCGGGGAGCTGTTTTTT.

V and J are TRBV5-4 and TRBJ1-6; 7 bases are a match to TRBD1. CDR3 length equals 15 residues. The V segment lost 4 bases and the J segment 5 bases; nucleotides outside the gene matches: 6. Germline lookup yields CDR1 SGHNT and CDR2 YYREEE (reference sequence). The chain's CDR3 is CASSQEGQNNSPLHF. The CDR3 DNA follows: TGTGCCAGCAGCCAAGAGGGACAGAATAATTCACCCCTCCACTTT. The full variable domain, completed using reference TRBV5-4 and TRBJ1-6, is ETGVTQSPTHLIKTRGQQVTLRCSSQSGHNTVSWYQQALGQGPQFIFQYYREEENGRGNFPPRFSGLQFPNYSSELNVNALELDDSALYLCASSQEGQNNSPLHFGNGTRLTVT.

The chain links TRBV5-8 to TRBJ2-1; TRBD1 agrees at 8 bases. The CDR3 consists of 13 residues. The V segment lost 0 bases and the J segment 14 bases; nucleotides outside the gene matches: 7. The germline gives CDR1 SGHTS, CDR2 YDEGEE. The chain's CDR3 is CASSLAGTGGKFF. CDR3 DNA sequence: TGTGCCAGCAGCTTGGCCGGCACAGGGGGTAAGTTCTTC. Combining the CDR3 with reference TRBV5-8 and TRBJ2-1 gives the whole variable domain EAGVTQSPTHLIKTRGQQATLRCSPISGHTSVYWYQQALGLGLQFLLWYDEGEERNRGNFPPRFSGRQFPNYSSELNVNALELEDSALYLCASSLAGTGGKFFGPGTRLTVL.

The chain links TRBV30 to TRBJ1-1; no clear D gene. CDR1 GTSNPN and CDR2 SVGIG come from the germline V gene (reference sequence). The V gene lost 0 bases and the J gene lost 13 bases, with 12 bases spanning the gap. The CDR3 spans 11 residues. CDR3 nucleotides: TGTGCCTGGAGTGTAGGACTCCGGGGTTTCTTT. This encodes CAWSVGLRGFF.

This clone was seen more than once but under ten times. The rearrangement uses TRBV2 and TRBJ2-3, with TRBD1 matching over 8 bases. Germline trimming cut 6 bases from V and 4 bases from J; bases unmatched to any gene: 12. The V gene's germline CDR1 is SNHLY and CDR2 FYNNEI. CDR3 length equals 16 residues. CDR3 DNA sequence: TGTGCCAGCAGCTTTGGACAGGGCCCCCTATCAGATACGCAGTATTTT. This translates into CASSFGQGPLSDTQYF.

This rearrangement joins TRBV6-5 to TRBJ2-2; 8 nucleotides match TRBD2. The V and J ends lost 6 bases and 6 bases, in that order; junction bases with no gene match: 6. CDR1 is MNHEY, CDR2 SVGAGI, per germline. This CDR3 comprises 14 residues. The CDR3 DNA reads TGTGCCAGCAGCTCGACTAGCGCGGCCGGGGAGCTGTTTTTT. Protein: CASSSTSAAGELFF.

This rearrangement joins TRBV7-3 to TRBJ2-2; D is possibly TRBD1 (5 bases). Trimming removed 5 bases at V and 0 bases at J, with 7 bases between. In germline, CDR1 is SGHTA, CDR2 FQGTGA. The CDR3 totals 14 residues. The CDR3 loop reads CASSPRANTGELFF. The CDR3 nucleotides are TGTGCCAGCAGCCCCAGGGCGAACACCGGGGAGCTGTTTTTT.

V gene TRBV10-2 combines with J gene TRBJ1-1; D is undetermined. The CDR3 totals 11 residues. CDR1 and CDR2 from the germline V gene are WSHSY and SAAADI. The V and J ends lost 4 bases and 3 bases respectively, with 3 bases between them. This CDR3 reads CASSVHTEAFF. For the CDR3, the DNA is TGCGCCAGCAGTGTTCACACTGAAGCTTTCTTT.

The chain employs TRBV2 and TRBJ1-1; D perhaps matches TRBD1 (5 bases). Germline values: CDR1 SNHLY, CDR2 FYNNEI. V was shortened by 6 bases and J by 0 bases, with 5 bases between the two germline ends. The CDR3 is 12 residues long. The CDR3 reads CASRGLNTEAFF. The CDR3, as DNA: TGTGCCAGCAGGGGGCTGAACACTGAAGCTTTCTTT.